Below, 27 T cell receptor beta chains from the same sample are listed, as sequenced in a study of CD8 T cells in Susac syndrome. Random hexamers were used to reverse transcribe the RNA input (about 0.5 to 1 ug). MiXCR was run by TCRdb on the immunoSEQ multiplex PCR reads, yielding one entry per CDR3 protein. The sample carries approximately 200,000 distinct CDR3 sequences, roughly 92% recorded once. The sample taken for sequencing was CD8+ T cells from PBMCs. Every receptor here comes from a human donor with multiple sclerosis.

This clonotype was recorded once. The chain carries TRBV9 and TRBJ1-6, with D possibly matching TRBD1 (5 bases). V shed 4 bases and J shed 0 bases, with 8 bases lying between them. Germline-derived CDR1 and CDR2 are SGDLS and YYNGEE. This CDR3 spans 15 amino acids. The CDR3 nucleotides are TGTGCCAGCAGCCCAGGGAGCTCCTATAATTCACCCCTCCACTTT. It specifies CASSPGSSYNSPLHF.

The chain is built from TRBV5-6 and TRBJ2-1, with 11 bases that match TRBD2. From germline, CDR1 is SGHDT and CDR2 YYEEEE. This CDR3 is 14 amino acids long. V shed 4 bases, J shed 7 bases, and the junction held 4 bases outside the gene matches. CDR3 loop: CASSTGLAANEQFF. CDR3 nucleotide sequence: TGTGCCAGCAGCACGGGACTAGCGGCAAATGAGCAGTTCTTC. Looking up the rest from reference TRBV5-6 and TRBJ2-1 gives the full variable domain: DAGVTQSPTHLIKTRGQQVTLRCSPKSGHDTVSWYQQALGQGPQFIFQYYEEEERQRGNFPDRFSGHQFPNYSSELNVNALLLGDSALYLCASSTGLAANEQFFGPGTRLTVL.

V and J are TRBV4-1 and TRBJ2-1; D is unclear. This CDR3 contains 15 residues. Germline V gene data show CDR1 as MGHRA and CDR2 as YSYEKL. With 1 base removed from V and 1 base from J, the gap between germline ends came to 8 bases. CDR3 sequence reads: CASSQALGSYNEQFF. CDR3 in DNA: TGCGCCAGCAGCCAAGCTCTAGGGTCCTACAATGAGCAGTTCTTC.

The CDR3 loop is CASSPPGQGGKYEQYF. The DNA of the CDR3 is TGTGCCAGCAGCCCCCCAGGACAGGGGGGAAAATACGAGCAGTACTTC. The chain links TRBV7-9 to TRBJ2-7, with 10 bases matching TRBD1. V was pared by 5 bases and J by 4 bases, with 11 bases of the junction left unmatched. Germline lookup yields CDR1 SEHNR and CDR2 FQNEAQ (reference sequence). The CDR3 has 16 residues.

CDR3 nucleotide sequence: TGTGCCAGCAGTTCCCCGGACAGGGACTACGAGCAGTACTTC. Translation: CASSSPDRDYEQYF. The J gene is TRBJ2-7, the V gene TRBV12-3 or TRBV12-4, with TRBD1 matching over 8 bases. The CDR3 runs 14 residues. The V and J ends lost 4 bases and 3 bases, in that order; junction bases with no gene match: 5.

The rearrangement uses TRBV6-2 or TRBV6-3 and TRBJ2-2; 7 positions match TRBD2. V lost 8 bases to trimming and J lost 6 bases; unmatched junction nucleotides: 6. CDR3 length equals 13 residues. CDR1 is MNHEY and CDR2 is SVGEGT in the germline V gene. CDR3 DNA sequence: TGTGCCAGCCGACTAGCTCCGGCCGGGGAGCTGTTTTTT. The encoded protein is CASRLAPAGELFF.

The chain has TRBV11-2 and TRBJ1-1; TRBD1 agrees at 9 bases. Losses at the gene ends were 7 bases for V and 7 bases for J; bases not matched to a gene: 13. This CDR3 comprises 15 residues. Germline V CDR1 and CDR2: SGHAT, FQNNGV. The CDR3 protein is CASKATGTGYHEAFF. The CDR3 DNA is TGTGCCAGCAAAGCCACCGGGACAGGGTACCATGAAGCTTTCTTT.

The rearrangement joins TRBV30 to TRBJ2-7; possibly TRBD1 or TRBD2 for D (5 bases each). V was trimmed by 5 bases and J by 3 bases, leaving 5 bases between them. This CDR3 has 10 residues. Germline V CDR1 and CDR2: GTSNPN, SVGIG (reference sequence). CDR3 DNA sequence: TGTGCCTGGGGGGGCTACGAGCAGTACTTC. Its protein is CAWGGYEQYF.

The CDR3 coding sequence is TGTGCCAGCAGTGACGGGAGCGGGGACAATGAGCAGTTCTTC. The encoded protein is CASSDGSGDNEQFF. This chain uses TRBV2 with TRBJ2-1; 7 bases match TRBD2. Germline values: CDR1 SNHLY, CDR2 FYNNEI. This CDR3 is 14 amino acids long. V shed 3 bases and J 5 bases; nucleotides not matched to a gene: 4.

This clonotype came up once. V gene TRBV19 combines with J gene TRBJ1-4; D not resolved. Germline CDR1 is LNHDA and CDR2 is SQIVND (reference sequence). There are 15 residues in the CDR3. The V end was cut by 0 bases, the J end by 0 bases, with 5 bases between. The CDR3 DNA reads TGTGCCAGTAGTATAGACGAGACAACTAATGAAAAACTGTTTTTT. Translation: CASSIDETTNEKLFF.

This chain links TRBV21-1 with TRBJ2-2; the table calls TRBD1, which could not be checked here. TRBV21-1 is a pseudogene locus. CDR3 length equals 17 residues. CDR3 amino acids: CASYITRSGLDTGELFF. As DNA, the CDR3 is TGTGCCAGCTATATAACTCGTTCAGGGTTGGACACCGGGGAGCTGTTTTTT.

This clonotype came up once. The rearrangement joins TRBV7-9 to TRBJ2-1; possibly TRBD2 for D (5 bases). This CDR3 is built from 17 residues. The V end lost 5 bases, the J end lost 0 bases, and 17 bases lay between the germline ends. Germline V lookup: CDR1 SEHNR, CDR2 FQNEAQ (reference sequence). DNA for the CDR3: TGTGCCAGCAGCCCTAGGGTGCGGGCGAGCTCCTACAATGAGCAGTTCTTC. This sequence encodes CASSPRVRASSYNEQFF.

The J gene is TRBJ1-1, the V gene TRBV18; D may be TRBD1 (5 bases). Deletions cut 6 bases from V and 3 bases from J, with 5 bases between. The V gene's germline CDR1 is KGHSH and CDR2 LQKENI. The CDR3 extends over 11 amino acids. CDR3 in amino acids: CASSGDTEAFF. The CDR3 nucleotides are TGTGCCAGCTCGGGGGACACTGAAGCTTTCTTT.

The CDR3, as DNA: TGTGCCAGCATAACAGGGAACACCGGGGAGCTGTTTTTT. Its translation: CASITGNTGELFF. The chain couples TRBV12-3 or TRBV12-4 to TRBJ2-2; TRBD1 might be the D (5 bases). The CDR3 has 13 residues. Trimming stripped 7 bases from V and 1 base from J, with 7 bases between.

This sequence joins TRBV20-1 and TRBJ1-1; D ambiguous. Germline CDR1 reads DFQATT; CDR2 reads SNEGSKA (reference sequence). The CDR3 has 11 amino acids. V gave up 6 bases and J gave up 7 bases, with 12 bases separating them. The CDR3 loop is CSALDIIEAFF. The CDR3 DNA reads TGCAGTGCCCTTGACATAATTGAAGCTTTCTTT.

J is TRBJ2-1 and V is TRBV2; 10 bases are shared with TRBD2. CDR1 is SNHLY and CDR2 is FYNNEI in the germline V gene. This CDR3 has 12 residues. V gave up 6 bases and J gave up 9 bases; unmatched junction bases: 2. CDR3 loop: CASRTSGLEQFF. CDR3 bases: TGTGCCAGCAGGACTAGCGGGCTTGAGCAGTTCTTC.

This clonotype was seen more than once but under ten times. The gene calls are TRBV7-2 and TRBJ2-3; possibly TRBD2 for D (6 bases). The CDR3 is 17 residues long. CDR1 and CDR2 from the germline V gene are SGHTA and FQGNSA. Trimming removed 4 bases at V and 5 bases at J, with 22 bases between. The CDR3 loop is CASSSSLGGGKQDTQYF. CDR3 bases: TGTGCCAGCAGCTCATCATTAGGTGGGGGGAAACAAGATACGCAGTATTTT.

The count of this clonotype is one. The chain recombines TRBV7-9 with TRBJ2-3, with D possibly matching TRBD2 (5 bases). CDR3 length equals 19 residues. Trimming removed 3 bases at V and 2 bases at J, with 24 bases between. Looked up from germline, CDR1 is SEHNR and CDR2 is FQNEAQ (reference sequence). The CDR3 spells CASSFPQRRSGSFTDTQYF. CDR3 coding DNA: TGTGCCAGCAGCTTTCCCCAGCGTCGGAGCGGATCTTTCACAGATACGCAGTATTTT.

In this sample, this clonotype turned up once. V gene TRBV7-6 combines with J gene TRBJ1-4; D remains unclear. V was cut by 1 base and J by 8 bases, with 14 bases left in between. Germline lookup yields CDR1 SGHVS and CDR2 FNYEAQ. CDR3 size: 15 residues. The CDR3 DNA follows: TGTGCCAGCAGCTTAGGCCCCGGGGTGGAGGAAAAACTGTTTTTT. Translation gives CASSLGPGVEEKLFF.

In DNA, the CDR3 is TGTGCCAGCAGTCAACGGGGGGCAAGTAGCACAGATACGCAGTATTTT. Its protein product is CASSQRGASSTDTQYF. This chain links TRBV12-3 or TRBV12-4 with TRBJ2-3, with D tentatively TRBD2 (7 bases). The CDR3 is made up of 16 amino acids. The ends were cut back, 5 bases at V and 0 bases at J, with 15 bases in the middle.

The chain combines TRBV5-8 with TRBJ2-7, with TRBD1 matching 8 bases. Looked up from germline, CDR1 is SGHTS and CDR2 is YDEGEE. The CDR3 consists of 16 residues. V shed 0 bases and J 4 bases; nucleotides not matched to a gene: 9. The CDR3 DNA follows: TGTGCCAGCAGCTTGGGCGGACAGGGCTCATGGTACGAGCAGTACTTC. It yields the protein CASSLGGQGSWYEQYF.

V and J are TRBV2 and TRBJ1-2; possibly TRBD1 for D (6 bases). The V gene's germline CDR1 is SNHLY and CDR2 FYNNEI. The CDR3 is 16 residues long. Trimming removed 8 bases at V and 4 bases at J, with 23 bases between. CDR3 coding DNA: TGTGCCAGCGCCCAGACTGGGACACCTGAGGGCTATGGCTACACCTTC. Translating gives CASAQTGTPEGYGYTF.

The gene calls are TRBV7-2 and TRBJ2-4, with D maybe TRBD1 (6 bases). Germline CDR1 and CDR2: SGHTA and FQGNSA. Trimming took 2 bases from V and 3 from J, leaving 14 bases between them. The CDR3 contains 16 residues. Here the CDR3 reads CASSLWGPLGKNIQYF. Here the CDR3 DNA reads TGTGCCAGCAGCTTATGGGGGCCCTTAGGCAAAAACATTCAGTACTTC. Full variable domain (missing parts from reference TRBV7-2 and TRBJ2-4): GAGVSQSPSNKVTEKGKDVELRCDPISGHTALYWYRQSLGQGLEFLIYFQGNSAPDKSGLPSDRFSAERTGGSVSTLTIQRTQQEDSAVYLCASSLWGPLGKNIQYFGAGTRLSVL.

V is TRBV29-1 and J is TRBJ2-1; 8 nucleotides match TRBD2. Trimming at V came to 7 bases and at J to 2 bases, leaving 13 bases not matched to a gene. Germline lookup yields CDR1 SQVTM and CDR2 ANQGSEA. This CDR3 is 16 amino acids long. The CDR3 sequence is CSERGRMGLAYNEQFF. The CDR3 DNA reads as TGCAGCGAAAGAGGACGTATGGGACTAGCCTACAATGAGCAGTTCTTC.

The chain combines TRBV3-1 with TRBJ2-5; unclear D gene. V gave up 0 bases and J gave up 5 bases, with 16 bases separating them. The CDR3 covers 16 residues. CDR1 LGHDT and CDR2 YNNKEL come from the germline V gene (reference sequence). This CDR3 reads CASSQDTDQVAETQYF. The CDR3 coding sequence is TGTGCCAGCAGCCAAGATACGGACCAAGTGGCGGAGACCCAGTACTTC.

The chain is built from TRBV2 and TRBJ2-3, with 9 bases identical to TRBD2. This CDR3 region has 14 residues. Germline V lookup: CDR1 SNHLY, CDR2 FYNNEI. V dropped 7 bases and J dropped 4; count of bases not matched to a gene: 6. The CDR3 DNA is TGTGCCAGCATTCCGCGGGGGGGCCCAGATACGCAGTATTTT. Its protein product is CASIPRGGPDTQYF. Together with reference TRBV2 and TRBJ2-3, the CDR3 gives the full variable domain: EPEVTQTPSHQVTQMGQEVILRCVPISNHLYFYWYRQILGQKVEFLVSFYNNEISEKSEIFDDQFSVERPDGSNFTLKIRSTKLEDSAMYFCASIPRGGPDTQYFGPGTRLTVL.

This chain joins TRBV9 and TRBJ1-2; D gene uncertain. The V end lost 6 bases, the J end lost 4 bases, and 7 bases lay between the germline ends. The germline V gene has CDR1 SGDLS and CDR2 YYNGEE. The CDR3 has 11 residues. CDR3 sequence (DNA): TGTGCCAGCAACAGCCTCTATGGCTACACCTTC. Protein: CASNSLYGYTF.